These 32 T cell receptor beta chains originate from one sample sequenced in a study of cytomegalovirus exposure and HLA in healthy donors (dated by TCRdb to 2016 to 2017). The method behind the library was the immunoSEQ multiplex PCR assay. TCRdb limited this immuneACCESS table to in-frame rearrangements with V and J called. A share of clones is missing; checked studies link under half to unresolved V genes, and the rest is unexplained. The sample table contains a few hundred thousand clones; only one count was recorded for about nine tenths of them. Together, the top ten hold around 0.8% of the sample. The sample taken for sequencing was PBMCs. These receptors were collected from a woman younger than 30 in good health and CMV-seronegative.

This CDR3 reads CASSFNSYNEQFF. DNA of the CDR3: TGTGCCAGCAGCTTTAATTCCTACAATGAGCAGTTCTTC. J is TRBJ2-1 and V is TRBV13; D gene unclear. There are 13 residues in the CDR3. Per the germline V gene, CDR1 is PRHDT and CDR2 is FYEKMQ (reference sequence). V was clipped by 3 bases and J by 1 base, with 4 bases between them.

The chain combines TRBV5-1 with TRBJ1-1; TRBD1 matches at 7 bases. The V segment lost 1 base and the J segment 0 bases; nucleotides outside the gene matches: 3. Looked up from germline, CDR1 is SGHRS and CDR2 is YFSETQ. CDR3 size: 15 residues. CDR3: CASSLKTGVNTEAFF. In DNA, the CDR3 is TGCGCCAGCAGCTTGAAAACAGGGGTGAACACTGAAGCTTTCTTT.

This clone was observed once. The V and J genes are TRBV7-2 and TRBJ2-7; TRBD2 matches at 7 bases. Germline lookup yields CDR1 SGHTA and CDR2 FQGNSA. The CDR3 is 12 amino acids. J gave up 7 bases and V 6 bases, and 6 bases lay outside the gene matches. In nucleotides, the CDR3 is TGTGCCAGCAGTTTCGACGGGGGGGAGCAGTACTTC. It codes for CASSFDGGEQYF.

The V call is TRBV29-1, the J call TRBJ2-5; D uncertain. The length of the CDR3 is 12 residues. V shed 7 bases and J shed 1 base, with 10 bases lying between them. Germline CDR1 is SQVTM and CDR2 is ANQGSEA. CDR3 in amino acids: CSANFPQETQYF. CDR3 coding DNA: TGCAGCGCTAACTTCCCCCAAGAGACCCAGTACTTC.

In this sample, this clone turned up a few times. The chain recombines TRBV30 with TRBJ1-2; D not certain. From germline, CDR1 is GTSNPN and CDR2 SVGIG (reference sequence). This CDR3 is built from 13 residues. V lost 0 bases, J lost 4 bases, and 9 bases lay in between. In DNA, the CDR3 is TGTGCCTGGAGTGTAACAGTCGGCTATGGCTACACCTTC. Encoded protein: CAWSVTVGYGYTF.

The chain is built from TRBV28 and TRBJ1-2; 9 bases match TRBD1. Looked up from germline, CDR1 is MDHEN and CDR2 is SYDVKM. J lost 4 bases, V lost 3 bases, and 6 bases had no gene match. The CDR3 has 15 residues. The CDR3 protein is CASSLLATGGYGYTF. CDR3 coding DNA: TGTGCCAGCAGTTTGCTTGCGACAGGGGGCTATGGCTACACCTTC.

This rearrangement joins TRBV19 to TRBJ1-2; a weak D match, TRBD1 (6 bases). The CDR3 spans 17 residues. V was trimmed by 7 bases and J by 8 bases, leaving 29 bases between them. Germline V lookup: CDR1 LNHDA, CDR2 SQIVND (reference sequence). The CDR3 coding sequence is TGTGCCAGTAACCTGAACTCGCCTACAGGGAGAGGAGGAGGCTACACCTTC. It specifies CASNLNSPTGRGGGYTF.

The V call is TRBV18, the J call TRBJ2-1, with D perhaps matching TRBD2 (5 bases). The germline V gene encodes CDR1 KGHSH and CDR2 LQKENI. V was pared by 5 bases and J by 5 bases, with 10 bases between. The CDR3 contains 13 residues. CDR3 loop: CASSSNSDNEQFF. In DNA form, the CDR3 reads TGTGCCAGCTCATCGAATAGCGACAATGAGCAGTTCTTC.

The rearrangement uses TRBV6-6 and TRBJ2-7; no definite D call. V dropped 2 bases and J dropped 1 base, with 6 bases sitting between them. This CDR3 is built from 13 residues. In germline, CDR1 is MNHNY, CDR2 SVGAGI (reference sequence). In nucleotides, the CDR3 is TGTGCCAGCAGTTACCCGCAGTCCTACGAGCAGTACTTC. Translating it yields CASSYPQSYEQYF.

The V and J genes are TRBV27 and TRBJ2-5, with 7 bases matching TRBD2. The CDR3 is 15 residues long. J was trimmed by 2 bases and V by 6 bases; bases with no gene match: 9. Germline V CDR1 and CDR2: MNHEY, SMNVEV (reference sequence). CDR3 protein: CASSLNAGEQETQYF. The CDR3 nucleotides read TGTGCCAGCAGCTTAAACGCGGGAGAACAAGAGACCCAGTACTTC.

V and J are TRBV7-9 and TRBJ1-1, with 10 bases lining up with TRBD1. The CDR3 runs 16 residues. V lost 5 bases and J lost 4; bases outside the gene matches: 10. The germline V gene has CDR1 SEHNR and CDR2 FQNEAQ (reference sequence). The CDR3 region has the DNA TGTGCCAGCAGCGCGGACAGGGGGGGAGTGGTCACTGAAGCTTTCTTT. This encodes CASSADRGGVVTEAFF.

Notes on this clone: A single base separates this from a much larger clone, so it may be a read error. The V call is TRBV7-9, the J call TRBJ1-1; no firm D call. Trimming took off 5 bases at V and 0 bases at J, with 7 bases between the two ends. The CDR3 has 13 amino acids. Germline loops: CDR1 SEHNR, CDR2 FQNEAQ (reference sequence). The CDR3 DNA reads TGTGCCAGCAGCCCCACAGTGAACACTGAAGCTTTCTTT. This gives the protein CASSPTVNTEAFF.

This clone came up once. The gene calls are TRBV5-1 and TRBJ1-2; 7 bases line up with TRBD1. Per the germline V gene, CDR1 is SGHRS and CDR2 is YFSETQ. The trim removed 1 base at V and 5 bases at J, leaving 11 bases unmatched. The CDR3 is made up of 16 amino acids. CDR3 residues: CASSLLGTGAEYGYTF. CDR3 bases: TGCGCCAGCAGCTTGTTGGGTACAGGGGCCGAGTATGGCTACACCTTC. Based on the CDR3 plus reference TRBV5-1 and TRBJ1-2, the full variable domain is KAGVTQTPRYLIKTRGQQVTLSCSPISGHRSVSWYQQTPGQGLQFLFEYFSETQRNKGNFPGRFSGRQFSNSRSEMNVSTLELGDSALYLCASSLLGTGAEYGYTFGSGTRLTVV.

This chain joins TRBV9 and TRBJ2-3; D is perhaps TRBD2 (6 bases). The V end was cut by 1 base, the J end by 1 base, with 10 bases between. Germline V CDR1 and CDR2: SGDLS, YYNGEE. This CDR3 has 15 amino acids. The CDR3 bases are TGTGCCAGCAGCGTACGGGGGATTGGCACAGATACGCAGTATTTT. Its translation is CASSVRGIGTDTQYF.

Here the CDR3 reads CASSPNPTVTQETQYF. Here the CDR3 DNA reads TGTGCCAGCAGCCCAAACCCTACAGTTACTCAAGAGACCCAGTACTTC. The genes are TRBV7-2 and TRBJ2-5, with D hard to call. The CDR3 is 16 amino acids. The germline V gene has CDR1 SGHTA and CDR2 FQGNSA. Trimming removed 5 bases at V and 2 bases at J, with 18 bases between.

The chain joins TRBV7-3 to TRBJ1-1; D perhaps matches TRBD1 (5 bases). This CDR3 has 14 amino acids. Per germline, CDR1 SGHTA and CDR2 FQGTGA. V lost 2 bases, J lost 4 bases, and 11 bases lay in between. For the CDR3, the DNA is TGTGCCAGCAGCTTAGAGGGGAGGGGCACTGAAGCTTTCTTT. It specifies CASSLEGRGTEAFF.

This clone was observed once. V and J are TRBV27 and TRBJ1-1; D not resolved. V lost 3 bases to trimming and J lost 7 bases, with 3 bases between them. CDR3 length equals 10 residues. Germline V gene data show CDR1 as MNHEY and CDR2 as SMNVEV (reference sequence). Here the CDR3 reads CASSFLEAFF. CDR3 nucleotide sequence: TGTGCCAGCAGTTTTCTTGAAGCTTTCTTT.

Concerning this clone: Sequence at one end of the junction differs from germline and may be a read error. The CDR3 loop reads CASSRREEGEQFF. As DNA, the CDR3 is TGTGCTAGCAGCCGTAGGGAGGAGGGTGAGCAGTTCTTC. The chain has TRBV7-7 and TRBJ2-1, with a tentative D call TRBD2 (6 bases). CDR3 length: 13 residues. Germline V gene sequence: CDR1 SSHAT, CDR2 FNYEAQ (reference sequence).

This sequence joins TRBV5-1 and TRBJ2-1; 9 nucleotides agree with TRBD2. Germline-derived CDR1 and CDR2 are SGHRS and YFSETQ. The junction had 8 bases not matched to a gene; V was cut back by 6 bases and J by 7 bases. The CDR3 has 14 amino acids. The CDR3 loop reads CASTLAGVVNEQFF. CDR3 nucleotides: TGCGCCAGCACACTAGCGGGTGTGGTAAATGAGCAGTTCTTC.

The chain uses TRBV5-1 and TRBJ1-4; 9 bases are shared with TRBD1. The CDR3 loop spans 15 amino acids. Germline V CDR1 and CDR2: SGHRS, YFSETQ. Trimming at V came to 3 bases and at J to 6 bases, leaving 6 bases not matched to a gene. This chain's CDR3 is CASSSGQGHDEKLFF. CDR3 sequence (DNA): TGCGCCAGCAGCTCAGGACAGGGGCATGATGAAAAACTGTTTTTT.

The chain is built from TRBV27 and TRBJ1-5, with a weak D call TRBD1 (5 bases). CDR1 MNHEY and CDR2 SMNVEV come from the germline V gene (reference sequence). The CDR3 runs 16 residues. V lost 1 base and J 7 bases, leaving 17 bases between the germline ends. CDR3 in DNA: TGTGCCAGCAGTTTATTGGGGATTGGGGGGACCCAGCCCCAGCATTTT. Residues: CASSLLGIGGTQPQHF.

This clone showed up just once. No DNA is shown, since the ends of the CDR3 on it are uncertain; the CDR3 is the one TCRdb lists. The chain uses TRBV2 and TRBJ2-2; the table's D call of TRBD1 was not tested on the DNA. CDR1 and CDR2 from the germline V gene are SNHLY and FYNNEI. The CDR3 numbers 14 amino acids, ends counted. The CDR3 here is CASILGTGTGELFF.

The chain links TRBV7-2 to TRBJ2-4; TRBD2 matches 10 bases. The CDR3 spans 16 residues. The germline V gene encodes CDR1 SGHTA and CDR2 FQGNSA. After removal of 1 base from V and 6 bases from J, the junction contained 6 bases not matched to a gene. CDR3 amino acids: CASSLEASGSRNIQYF. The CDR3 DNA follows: TGTGCCAGCAGCTTAGAGGCTAGCGGGAGTAGAAACATTCAGTACTTC.

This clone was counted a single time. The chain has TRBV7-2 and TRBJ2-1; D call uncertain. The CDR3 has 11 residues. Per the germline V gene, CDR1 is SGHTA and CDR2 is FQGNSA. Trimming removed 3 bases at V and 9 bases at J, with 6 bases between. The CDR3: CASSLAGEQFF. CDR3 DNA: TGTGCCAGCAGCTTGGCTGGTGAGCAGTTCTTC.

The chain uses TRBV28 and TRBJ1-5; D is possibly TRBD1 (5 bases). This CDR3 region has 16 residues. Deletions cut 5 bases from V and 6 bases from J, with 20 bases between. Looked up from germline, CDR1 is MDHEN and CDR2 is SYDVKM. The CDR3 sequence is CASSSPLQGNGQPQHF. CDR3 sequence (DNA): TGTGCCAGCAGTAGCCCCCTCCAGGGTAACGGTCAGCCCCAGCATTTT.

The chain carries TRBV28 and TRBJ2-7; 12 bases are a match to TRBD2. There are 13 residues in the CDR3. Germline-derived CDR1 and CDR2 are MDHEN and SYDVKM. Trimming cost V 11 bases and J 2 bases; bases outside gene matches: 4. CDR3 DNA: TGTGCCGTCGGACTAGCGGGAACCTACGAGCAGTACTTC. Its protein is CAVGLAGTYEQYF. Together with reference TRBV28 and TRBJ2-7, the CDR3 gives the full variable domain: DVKVTQSSRYLVKRTGEKVFLECVQDMDHENMFWYRQDPGLGLRLIYFSYDVKMKEKGDIPEGYSVSREKKERFSLILESASTNQTSMYLCAVGLAGTYEQYFGPGTRLTVT.

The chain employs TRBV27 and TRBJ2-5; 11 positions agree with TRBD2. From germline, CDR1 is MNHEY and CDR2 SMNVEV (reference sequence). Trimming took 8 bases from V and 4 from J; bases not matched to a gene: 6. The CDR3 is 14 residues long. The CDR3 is CASQVAGGGETQYF. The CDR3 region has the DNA TGTGCCAGCCAGGTAGCGGGAGGGGGAGAGACCCAGTACTTC.

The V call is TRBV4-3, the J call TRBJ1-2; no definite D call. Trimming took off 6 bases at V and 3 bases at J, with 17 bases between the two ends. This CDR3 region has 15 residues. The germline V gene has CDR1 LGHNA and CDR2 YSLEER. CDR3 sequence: CASSPLSLADYGYTF. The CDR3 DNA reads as TGCGCCAGCAGTCCTTTGTCGCTGGCAGACTATGGCTACACCTTC.

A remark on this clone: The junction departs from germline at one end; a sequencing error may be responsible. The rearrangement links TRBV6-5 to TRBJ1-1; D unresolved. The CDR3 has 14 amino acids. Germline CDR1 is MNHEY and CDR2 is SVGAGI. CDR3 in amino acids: CASSDSVQLTEAFF. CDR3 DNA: TGTGCCAGCAGTGACTCGGTCCAACTGACTGAAGCTTTCTTT.

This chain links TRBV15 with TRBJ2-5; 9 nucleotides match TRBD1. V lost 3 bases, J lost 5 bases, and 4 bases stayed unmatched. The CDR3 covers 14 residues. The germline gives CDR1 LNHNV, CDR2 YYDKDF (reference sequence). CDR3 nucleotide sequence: TGTGCCACCAGCAGGGGACAGGGATTCGAGACCCAGTACTTC. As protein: CATSRGQGFETQYF.

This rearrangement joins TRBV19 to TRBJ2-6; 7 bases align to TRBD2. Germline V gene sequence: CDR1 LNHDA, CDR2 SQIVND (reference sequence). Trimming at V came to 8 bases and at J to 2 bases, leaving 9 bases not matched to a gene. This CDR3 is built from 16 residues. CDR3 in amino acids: CASRPSGPTGANVLTF. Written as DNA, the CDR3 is TGTGCCAGTCGGCCTAGCGGACCCACTGGGGCCAACGTCCTGACTTTC.

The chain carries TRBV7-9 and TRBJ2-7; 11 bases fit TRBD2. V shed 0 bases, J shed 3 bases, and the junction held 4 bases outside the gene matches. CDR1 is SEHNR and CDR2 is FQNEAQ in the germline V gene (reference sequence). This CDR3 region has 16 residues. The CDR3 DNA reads TGTGCCAGCAGCTTAGCTGGGACTAGCGGACACTACGAGCAGTACTTC. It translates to CASSLAGTSGHYEQYF.